These 21 T cell receptor beta chains share one sample of origin, sequenced in a study of cytomegalovirus exposure and HLA in healthy donors. A multiplex PCR was run with 60 Vbeta primers and 13 Jbeta primers. Clones were sequenced by immunoSEQ multiplex PCR, and TCRdb holds only the in-frame ones, with some missing. Of about 140,000 clones listed, 78% were seen once; the top ten hold roughly 6.2%. The sample taken for sequencing was PBMCs. These TCRs come from a middle-aged woman in good health and CMV-seropositive.

This rearrangement joins TRBV6-5 to TRBJ2-7, with D unresolved. V dropped 2 bases and J dropped 3 bases, with 8 bases sitting between them. CDR3 size: 13 residues. Germline V CDR1 and CDR2: MNHEY, SVGAGI. The CDR3 protein is CASSYVENYEQYF. As DNA, the CDR3 is TGTGCCAGCAGTTACGTGGAGAACTACGAGCAGTACTTC.

The V call is TRBV4-2, the J call TRBJ2-1; possibly TRBD2 for D (6 bases). With 1 base removed from V and 5 bases from J, the gap between germline ends came to 9 bases. The CDR3 sequence is 14 residues long. The germline V gene has CDR1 LGHNA and CDR2 YNFKEQ. The DNA for the CDR3 is TGTGCCAGCAGCCAAGGGAGGACTAACAATGAGCAGTTCTTC. It specifies CASSQGRTNNEQFF.

This clone was seen ten or more times. J is TRBJ1-4 and V is TRBV7-9, with a possible D match to TRBD1 (6 bases). V was cut by 0 bases and J by 5 bases, with 13 bases left in between. This CDR3 comprises 16 residues. Germline V gene lookup returns CDR1 SEHNR and CDR2 FQNEAQ (reference sequence). Here the CDR3 reads CASSLAPRTVNEKLFF. The CDR3 DNA reads TGTGCCAGCAGCTTAGCCCCTCGGACAGTAAATGAAAAACTGTTTTTT.

The rearrangement uses TRBV5-1 and TRBJ2-3; 11 nucleotides align to TRBD2. Trimming took 4 bases from V and 2 from J; bases not matched to a gene: 6. This CDR3 has 16 amino acids. Germline CDR1 reads SGHRS; CDR2 reads YFSETQ. The CDR3 bases are TGCGCCAGCAGCCCGCCGGGACTAGCGGCCACAGATACGCAGTATTTT. Translation gives CASSPPGLAATDTQYF.

This rearrangement joins TRBV5-1 to TRBJ2-4, with TRBD2 identical over 12 bases. V lost 1 base to trimming and J lost 7 bases; unmatched junction nucleotides: 6. The germline V gene has CDR1 SGHRS and CDR2 YFSETQ. This CDR3 comprises 16 residues. The CDR3 here is CASSLWTSGTGNIQYF. The DNA of the CDR3 is TGCGCCAGCAGCTTGTGGACTAGCGGGACTGGTAACATTCAGTACTTC.

Turning to this clone: The sample carries other DNA sequences with the same CDR3. The chain is built from TRBV5-1 and TRBJ2-7; 7 nucleotides line up with TRBD1. The germline V gene encodes CDR1 SGHRS and CDR2 YFSETQ. The CDR3 runs 13 residues. V gave up 4 bases and J gave up 9 bases; unmatched junction bases: 10. CDR3 sequence: CASSLGTADGQYF. The CDR3 DNA is TGCGCCAGCAGCCTGGGGACAGCGGATGGGCAGTACTTC.

This rearrangement joins TRBV28 to TRBJ2-1; TRBD2 matches 12 bases. Germline CDR1 is MDHEN and CDR2 is SYDVKM. The CDR3 has 20 amino acids. V shed 6 bases, J shed 0 bases, and the junction held 15 bases outside the gene matches. The CDR3 spells CASSLSTGLAGLSSYNEQFF. The CDR3 coding sequence is TGTGCCAGCAGCCTCTCTACGGGACTAGCGGGCCTCAGCTCCTACAATGAGCAGTTCTTC.

In this sample, this clone turned up a few times. This chain links TRBV5-8 with TRBJ2-1; 8 nucleotides match TRBD2. Germline assignment: CDR1 SGHTS and CDR2 YDEGEE. V lost 4 bases to trimming and J lost 2 bases; unmatched junction nucleotides: 5. The length of the CDR3 is 15 residues. DNA of the CDR3: TGTGCCAGCAGCGCAAGCGGGAGCACCTACAATGAGCAGTTCTTC. Residues: CASSASGSTYNEQFF.

This chain uses TRBV7-8 with TRBJ2-1; D gene ambiguous. CDR3 length: 11 amino acids. Trimming removed 5 bases at V and 4 bases at J, with 3 bases between. Germline CDR1 is SGHVS and CDR2 is FQNEAQ. The CDR3 region has the DNA TGTGCCAGCAGCGAGTACAATGAGCAGTTCTTC. Protein: CASSEYNEQFF.

The J gene is TRBJ2-1, the V gene TRBV2; TRBD2 aligns across 11 bases. The J segment lost 10 bases and the V segment lost 6 bases, leaving 8 bases of the junction unmatched. CDR3 size: 14 residues. The germline gives CDR1 SNHLY, CDR2 FYNNEI. DNA of the CDR3: TGTGCCAGCAGCGACGGACTAGCGGGCGACGAGCAGTTCTTC. Residues: CASSDGLAGDEQFF.

The V gene is TRBV29-1, the J gene TRBJ1-3; D might be TRBD1 (6 bases). Trimming removed 7 bases at V and 0 bases at J, with 19 bases between. This CDR3 contains 16 residues. The germline gives CDR1 SQVTM, CDR2 ANQGSEA. The CDR3 nucleotides read TGCAGCGCCTCCTCGACAGGACCTCACTCTGGAAACACCATATATTTT. Translation gives CSASSTGPHSGNTIYF.

The V call is TRBV27, the J call TRBJ1-1; D uncertain. Germline loops: CDR1 MNHEY, CDR2 SMNVEV (reference sequence). V dropped 4 bases and J dropped 3 bases, with 12 bases sitting between them. The CDR3 is made up of 14 amino acids. CDR3 DNA sequence: TGTGCCAGCAGTTCTATGGGGAGAGACACTGAAGCTTTCTTT. Residues: CASSSMGRDTEAFF.

The chain carries TRBV7-2 and TRBJ2-7; D is possibly TRBD1 (5 bases). The CDR3 sequence is 11 residues long. V lost 4 bases to trimming and J lost 12 bases, with 13 bases between them. Germline V gene data show CDR1 as SGHTA and CDR2 as FQGNSA. The DNA of the CDR3 is TGTGCCAGCAGCTCTTCAGGGTATAGGTACTTC. Encoded protein: CASSSSGYRYF.

This clone was counted between two and nine times. The genes are TRBV6-6 and TRBJ2-1, with D possibly TRBD1 on 5 matching bases. V lost 2 bases and J 8 bases, leaving 13 bases between the germline ends. Germline CDR1 is MNHNY and CDR2 is SVGAGI (reference sequence). The CDR3 is made up of 14 amino acids. CDR3 DNA: TGTGCCAGCAGTTACGGTAGGGGTGGGGATGAGCAGTTCTTC. Protein: CASSYGRGGDEQFF.

On this clone: The junction departs from the called germline gene at one end, perhaps through a read error. The gene calls are TRBV2 and TRBJ1-1, with TRBD1 matching 8 bases. The V gene's germline CDR1 is SNHLY and CDR2 FYNNEI. The CDR3 is made up of 12 amino acids. In DNA form, the CDR3 reads TGTGCCAGCAGCCGATCGGACAGGGTCGGGATCTTT. Encoded protein: CASSRSDRVGIF.

The chain is built from TRBV19 and TRBJ2-7; D perhaps matches TRBD2 (6 bases). V was cut by 4 bases and J by 7 bases, with 23 bases left in between. This CDR3 contains 16 residues. In germline, CDR1 is LNHDA, CDR2 SQIVND (reference sequence). CDR3 protein: CASSTVSSGPTGEQYF. The CDR3 DNA follows: TGTGCCAGTAGTACCGTGAGTAGCGGCCCTACGGGAGAGCAGTACTTC.

The chain combines TRBV6-1 with TRBJ1-5, with a weak D call TRBD1 (6 bases). Deletions cut 2 bases from V and 6 bases from J, with 11 bases between. CDR3 size: 14 residues. Per germline, CDR1 MNHNS and CDR2 SASEGT. The DNA for the CDR3 is TGTGCCAGCAGTGAATACAGGGAAGGTCAGCCCCAGCATTTT. Translated: CASSEYREGQPQHF.

The gene calls are TRBV19 and TRBJ1-1; 10 bases are shared with TRBD1. The V segment lost 5 bases and the J segment 4 bases; nucleotides outside the gene matches: 4. The germline V gene encodes CDR1 LNHDA and CDR2 SQIVND (reference sequence). The CDR3 spans 14 residues. The CDR3 loop reads CASSSRTGGTEAFF. The CDR3 DNA follows: TGTGCCAGTAGTTCGAGGACAGGGGGCACTGAAGCTTTCTTT.

This clone came up a few times. The gene calls are TRBV29-1 and TRBJ1-1, with D maybe TRBD1 (6 bases). The CDR3 is 17 amino acids. Per the germline V gene, CDR1 is SQVTM and CDR2 is ANQGSEA. V shed 6 bases and J shed 12 bases, with 35 bases lying between them. CDR3 bases: TGCAGCGTGACAAAGGTCGGGGTTACAGGGAGAGGGACGTGGACTTTCTTT. It codes for CSVTKVGVTGRGTWTFF. Together with reference TRBV29-1 and TRBJ1-1, the CDR3 gives the full variable domain: SAVISQKPSRDICQRGTSLTIQCQVDSQVTMMFWYRQQPGQSLTLIATANQGSEATYESGFVIDKFPISRPNLTFSTLTVSNMSPEDSSIYLCSVTKVGVTGRGTWTFFGQGTRLTVV.

The CDR3: CASSLRETGETQYF. CDR3 nucleotide sequence: TGTGCCAGCAGCTTGCGGGAGACGGGGGAGACCCAGTACTTC. V usage is TRBV5-6 and J usage is TRBJ2-5; a weak D match, TRBD2 (6 bases). CDR3 length: 14 amino acids. The ends were cut back, 1 base at V and 5 bases at J, with 12 bases in the middle. From germline, CDR1 is SGHDT and CDR2 YYEEEE. The full variable domain, completed using reference TRBV5-6 and TRBJ2-5, is DAGVTQSPTHLIKTRGQQVTLRCSPKSGHDTVSWYQQALGQGPQFIFQYYEEEERQRGNFPDRFSGHQFPNYSSELNVNALLLGDSALYLCASSLRETGETQYFGPGTRLLVL.

This clone appeared a single time. CDR3 protein: CASSPRESNYGYTF. DNA for the CDR3: TGTGCCAGCAGCCCCCGGGAGTCCAACTATGGCTACACCTTC. The genes are TRBV7-8 and TRBJ1-2; D uncertain. CDR3 length: 14 amino acids. V was trimmed by 5 bases and J by 2 bases, leaving 12 bases between them. Germline V gene data show CDR1 as SGHVS and CDR2 as FQNEAQ.